What follows is one T cell receptor beta chain and its context. The target antigen is unknown. This sample was included in a study of T cell responses to AZD1222 COVID-19 vaccine. Study-level points and caveats: Baseline testing showed seropositivity in only six AZD1222 recipients. It should be noted that donors were predominantly white British and more often female, and clonal diversity was possibly underestimated.

In germline, CDR1 is SGDLS, CDR2 YYNGEE. J was trimmed by 2 bases and V by 3 bases; bases with no gene match: 4. The CDR3 totals 15 residues. Generated by immunoSEQ multiplex PCR, the TCRdb table keeps only in-frame clones and is missing some. The table lists roughly 51,000 clones, 80% to 90% of them singletons. This chain connects TRBV9 to TRBJ2-2, with 7 bases aligning to TRBD1. This TCR came from an adult who received the AZD1222 COVID-19 vaccine. Source: peripheral blood, taken 28 days after the second AZD1222 dose. The CDR3 DNA is TGTGCCAGCAGCGAGACAGGGATAAACACCGGGGAGCTGTTTTTT. This codes for CASSETGINTGELFF.